These 8 T cell receptor beta chains were all obtained from the same sample, sequenced in a study of blood T cells in healthy people across ages. Next came a second PCR, run for about 6 to 11 cycles, which used a sample-barcoded 5' primer along with a J-beta primer mix. One entry per CDR3 protein, called by TCRdb with MiXCR from the 5' RACE reads. The sample yields around 650,000 distinct CDR3 sequences, 32% seen once. Sequences were obtained from blood. These receptor sequences come from a woman of 80 years or more in good health.

Ten or more counts support this clonotype. The gene calls are TRBV6-2 or TRBV6-3 and TRBJ2-3; 10 nucleotides agree with TRBD1. CDR1 is MNHEY, CDR2 SVGEGT, per germline. The length of the CDR3 is 15 residues. Trimming took 2 bases from V and 3 from J; bases not matched to a gene: 2. The CDR3, as DNA: TGTGCCAGCAGTTACAGGGGACAGGGGACAGATACGCAGTATTTT. Translation gives CASSYRGQGTDTQYF.

This clonotype was seen a handful of times. This could be a read error, since a much larger clone is one nucleotide away. The chain employs TRBV7-9 and TRBJ2-5; D may be TRBD1 or TRBD2 (5 bases each). Trimming removed 5 bases from V and 11 bases from J, with 21 bases in between. CDR1 is SEHNR and CDR2 is FQNEAQ in the germline V gene (reference sequence). This CDR3 is 14 amino acids long. The CDR3 is CASSPIGTAAKQYF. CDR3 bases: TGTGCCAGCAGCCCGATAGGGACCGCCGCAAAGCAGTACTTC.

In its sample, this clonotype was seen many times. V is TRBV6-6 and J is TRBJ2-7; TRBD2 aligns across 7 bases. Germline values: CDR1 MNHNY, CDR2 SVGAGI (reference sequence). The V segment lost 5 bases and the J segment 0 bases; nucleotides outside the gene matches: 7. The CDR3 totals 15 residues. The CDR3 nucleotides read TGTGCCAGCAGTGGGAGGGTCTGGAGCTCCTACGAGCAGTACTTC. Its protein product is CASSGRVWSSYEQYF.

This clonotype was found many times. This chain links TRBV5-1 with TRBJ1-2; no clear D. The germline gives CDR1 SGHRS, CDR2 YFSETQ. Trimming shortened V by 0 bases and J by 4 bases, and 7 bases separated the two germline ends. CDR3 length: 13 residues. The CDR3 bases are TGCGCCAGCAGCTTGGAGGGCACCTATGGCTACACCTTC. The encoded protein is CASSLEGTYGYTF.

The genes are TRBV20-1 and TRBJ2-3; D is uncertain. V lost 0 bases and J 2 bases, leaving 12 bases between the germline ends. Germline V gives CDR1 DFQATT, CDR2 SNEGSKA (reference sequence). The CDR3 sequence is 15 residues long. The CDR3 reads CSARDLVRSTDTQYF. The CDR3, as DNA: TGCAGTGCTAGAGATCTGGTCAGGTCCACAGATACGCAGTATTTT.

The chain links TRBV29-1 to TRBJ2-7, with TRBD1 matching over 7 bases. This CDR3 has 14 amino acids. Per the germline V gene, CDR1 is SQVTM and CDR2 is ANQGSEA. The ends lost 5 bases at V and 2 bases at J; junction bases unmatched: 9. The CDR3 DNA reads TGCAGCGTTCTTTTCGGGACAGTCGCCTACGAGCAGTACTTC. Amino acids: CSVLFGTVAYEQYF.

This clonotype was counted a few times. This chain connects TRBV5-1 to TRBJ2-5; TRBD2 agrees at 7 bases. Germline loops: CDR1 SGHRS, CDR2 YFSETQ. The CDR3 is 14 amino acids. The V segment lost 3 bases and the J segment 4 bases; nucleotides outside the gene matches: 6. The CDR3 is CASSWRLAGETQYF. CDR3 nucleotide sequence: TGCGCCAGCAGCTGGAGACTAGCTGGAGAGACCCAGTACTTC.

A remark on this clonotype: A read error is possible here, since a much larger clone lies one base away. The rearrangement uses TRBV10-3 and TRBJ1-2; weak D call: TRBD1 (5 bases). The germline CDR1 and CDR2 sequences are ENHRY and SYGVKD. The CDR3 runs 13 residues. This chain's CDR3 is CAISTQANYDYTF. In nucleotides, the CDR3 is TGTGCCATCAGCACACAGGCTAACTATGACTACACCTTC.